The following is a TCR beta chain sequence with its context. Its target is not known. Germline V gene lookup returns CDR1 LNHDA and CDR2 SQIVND (reference sequence). This CDR3 has 11 residues. Trimming took 11 bases from V and 3 from J, leaving 10 bases between them. These data belong to a study of identical twins. Study conclusions and caveats: Out-of-frame alpha sequences shared between twins exhibited an excess of low generation probability.

TCRdb reanalysed the 5' RACE reads using MiXCR and keeps one entry per CDR3 protein. In the table there are 510,000 or so distinct CDR3 sequences, 12% to 15% of which are singletons. The data also belong to a second study, concerning yellow fever vaccine responses in identical twins.

Sequencing used CD4+ T cells sorted from blood. The chain carries TRBV19 and TRBJ1-1; D remains unclear. This TCR was recovered from a woman aged 18-29 years in good health. CDR3 DNA sequence: TGTGCCGCCCACTCCTACACTGAAGCTTTCTTT. Residues: CAAHSYTEAFF.